These 6 T cell receptor beta chains were sequenced from one sample in a study of cytomegalovirus exposure and HLA in healthy donors (dated by TCRdb to 2015 to 2018). The library was obtained by the immunoSEQ multiplex PCR assay. TCRdb limited this immuneACCESS table to in-frame rearrangements with V and J called. A share of clones is missing; checked studies link under half to unresolved V genes, and the rest is unexplained. The sample includes 150,000 or so clones, with 84% observed a single time. Roughly a tenth of the sample comes from the top ten. Sequenced input: PBMCs. Receptor source: a man younger than 40 in good health and CMV-seropositive.

This chain joins TRBV5-6 and TRBJ2-1; D perhaps matches TRBD1 (6 bases). The CDR3 has 14 residues. Germline lookup yields CDR1 SGHDT and CDR2 YYEEEE. V gave up 3 bases and J gave up 0 bases, with 7 bases separating them. CDR3 region: CASSSDSSYNEQFF. The CDR3 coding sequence is TGTGCCAGCAGCTCGGACAGCTCCTACAATGAGCAGTTCTTC.

Written as DNA, the CDR3 is TGTGCCAGCAGCGGAACGAGGGGGGGTAGCACAGATACGCAGTATTTT. Translated: CASSGTRGGSTDTQYF. The V gene is TRBV9, the J gene TRBJ2-3, with a possible D match to TRBD2 (7 bases). The CDR3 is 16 residues long. Germline assignment: CDR1 SGDLS and CDR2 YYNGEE. V was clipped by 3 bases and J by 0 bases, with 14 bases between them.

The V call is TRBV6-5, the J call TRBJ2-2, with a possible D match to TRBD1 (5 bases). Trimming removed 5 bases at V and 8 bases at J, with 15 bases between. CDR3 length equals 14 residues. Germline V gene data show CDR1 as MNHEY and CDR2 as SVGAGI. CDR3 protein: CASSPYPDSGELFF. CDR3 coding DNA: TGTGCCAGCAGTCCCTATCCCGACAGTGGGGAGCTGTTTTTT.

On this clone itself: The junction differs from germline at one of its ends, possibly a read error. The rearrangement links TRBV5-6 to TRBJ2-5; possible D gene TRBD2, 6 bases. The CDR3 runs to 11 residues. CDR1 SGHDT and CDR2 YYEEEE come from the germline V gene. CDR3 nucleotide sequence: TGTGCCAGCAGCCTGGGGAGGTGGGAAGACTTC. It translates to CASSLGRWEDF.

As to this clone: Other nucleotide sequences from this sample produce the same CDR3. This chain links TRBV7-6 with TRBJ2-1, with 8 bases that match TRBD1. The CDR3 spans 14 residues. Germline CDR1 is SGHVS and CDR2 is FNYEAQ. J lost 4 bases, V lost 3 bases, and 2 bases had no gene match. The CDR3 sequence: CASSFGTGYNEQFF. CDR3 DNA: TGTGCCAGCAGCTTCGGGACAGGATACAATGAGCAGTTCTTC.

V is TRBV5-6 and J is TRBJ2-1, with 9 bases that match TRBD2. The CDR3 is made up of 15 amino acids. The germline CDR1 and CDR2 sequences are SGHDT and YYEEEE. V was clipped by 2 bases and J by 3 bases; unmatched bases: 3. The CDR3 bases are TGTGCCAGCAGCTTCGTAGCGGGAGTCTACAATGAGCAGTTCTTC. Its protein is CASSFVAGVYNEQFF.